A single T cell receptor beta chain is shown here with its context. Its recognized antigen is unknown. One base away there is no much larger clone; base qualities are not given. TCRbeta CDR3 regions were amplified from genomic DNA using the immunoSEQ Assay, a bias-controlled multiplex PCR. The authors' pipeline ran thus. The number of nucleated cells in each sample was estimated by amplification of reference gene primers within the assay. To quantify the absolute abundance of each unique TCRbeta CDR3 rearrangement, sequence reads were collapsed and filtered. For each sample, productive Simpson clonality was calculated as the square root of Simpson's diversity index across productive rearrangements. In TCRdb, the immuneACCESS table is reduced to in-frame sequences with V and J assigned. These tables do not hold every clone; where another copy was compared, an unresolved V gene accounts for under half, and the others remain unexplained. V and J calls and clone size are given by that table; D and trimming were obtained from the DNA. The sample records 270,000 or so clones, around 93% of which are singletons. The top ten clones comprise 2.5% to 3% of the sample.

The data were obtained in a study of blood T cell repertoires in COVID-19 (dated by TCRdb to 2018 to 2021). A note on the overall study: Collaborator samples came from the United States, Italy and Spain and covered acute and convalescent phases of COVID-19. The repertoires were made available in a free public database intended to serve as a resource for research on the immune response to SARS-CoV-2. Samples came from the ongoing ImmuneRACE study (first 160 participants) plus 1,254 subjects from 6 global collaborators. A de-identified subject ID, COVID-19 status, age in years and sex were almost always included in the sample metadata. Subjects who had been exposed to COVID-19, were actively infected with it, or had recovered from it provided the deeply sampled blood TCRbeta repertoires that made up the dataset. The material from the prospective study consisted of cDNA or gDNA derived from T cells, B-cell-depleted T cells, or PBMCs. Where HLA class I and class II types were available, the types were taken from metadata supplied by the sample provider, not from assay-based typing. Results and caveats for the whole study, not just this receptor: The amount of clinical and demographic metadata varied by source and participant and was provided uncurated.

The CDR3 goes from the cysteine to the phenylalanine over 15 residues. The entry retains the CDR3 DNA only, 45 bases that are in frame from base 1. CDR1 and CDR2 were assigned from the germline V gene (reference sequence) as LNHDA and SQIVND. The germline ends are 12 bases apart after V is trimmed by 6 bases and J by 0 bases. Enrolling through a virtual design, the prospective study's participants ranged in age from roughly 18 to 100 years and lived across about two dozen United States geographic areas. To assign participants to cohorts, the prospective study relied on clinical history that participants themselves reported in a screening survey and a study questionnaire. A participant counted as exposed if, within 2 weeks of entering the study, that participant had been in contact with someone who had a PCR-confirmed or clinician-diagnosed COVID-19 case. Mobile phlebotomists in the prospective study collected whole blood, serum and a nasopharyngeal or oropharyngeal swab from every participant. Prospective study participants could optionally give additional blood draws and questionnaires over a roughly 2-month period. Prospective study blood samples were shipped either frozen or at room temperature before DNA extraction.

This sequence originates from a man aged 40-50 years who had been exposed to COVID-19. The sequencing sample was made of PBMCs or T cells enriched from blood (not recorded which). This chain joins TRBV19 to TRBJ1-5; the D gene identity is not certain. DNA sequence: TGTGCCAGTAGGCGCTCCGGGGTTAGCAATCAGCCCCAGCATTTT. Translated, this gives CASRRSGVSNQPQHF.